This T cell receptor (beta chain) was obtained from a study of shared clonotypes between healthy human individuals. Study-wide background: With ages of 18 to 49, the donors were a couple of women and three men.

The test was conducted at deep level. Using immunoSEQ multiplex PCR, the repertoire was profiled, and TCRdb retains in-frame clones only, with some absent. The table records roughly 450,000 clones, around 79% of them present only once. The trim removed 2 bases at V and 9 bases at J, leaving 8 bases unmatched. The CDR3 length is 15 residues. Germline V gives CDR1 SGHTA, CDR2 FQGNSA. None of the donors, who were healthy HIV-negative adults, had recently had acute infections or vaccinations. The unsorted samples had approximately 90 million PBMCs used for genomic DNA. The chain uses TRBV7-2 and TRBJ2-1; 9 bases agree with TRBD2. Sequenced sample: PBMCs. This receptor was taken from a woman in her thirties or forties in good health. Some clones in this sample may be carry-over from other donors' samples. The CDR3 is CASSLPRREGSEQFF. The DNA for the CDR3 is TGTGCCAGCAGCTTACCCCGGCGGGAGGGGAGTGAGCAGTTCTTC.